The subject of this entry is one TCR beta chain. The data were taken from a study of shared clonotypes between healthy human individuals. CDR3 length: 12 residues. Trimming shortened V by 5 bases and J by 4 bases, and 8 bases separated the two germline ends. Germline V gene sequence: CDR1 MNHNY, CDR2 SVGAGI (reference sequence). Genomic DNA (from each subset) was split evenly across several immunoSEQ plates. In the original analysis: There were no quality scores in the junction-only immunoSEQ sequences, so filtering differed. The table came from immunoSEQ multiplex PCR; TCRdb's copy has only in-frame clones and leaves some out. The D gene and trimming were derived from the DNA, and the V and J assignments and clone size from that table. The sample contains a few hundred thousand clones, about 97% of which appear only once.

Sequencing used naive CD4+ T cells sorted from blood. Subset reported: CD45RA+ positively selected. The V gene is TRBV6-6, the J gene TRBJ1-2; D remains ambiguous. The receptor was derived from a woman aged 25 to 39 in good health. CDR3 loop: CASSLGPYGYTF. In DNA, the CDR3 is TGTGCCAGCAGTCTCGGACCCTATGGCTACACCTTC.